Listed below are T cell receptor beta chains from one sample, sequenced in a study of T cell responses to AZD1222 COVID-19 vaccine. The table came from immunoSEQ multiplex PCR; TCRdb's copy has only in-frame clones and leaves some out. This sample carries 150,000 or so clones, about nine tenths of them seen once, and the ten largest clones take more than 4.5%. The sequences come from peripheral blood, collected on day 0 of AZD1222 vaccination. Every receptor here comes from an adult in good health. Both conserved end residues are part of each CDR3. Fields, in order: V gene, D gene, J gene, clone size, CDR3 protein, CDR3 DNA. The D gene is left open where the match is weak. Clone size is shown for a subset of rows, as once, few, many or a class of expanded clone.

V gene: TRBV7-8
D gene: NA
J gene: TRBJ1-1
clone size: NA
CDR3 protein: CASSSLLQGGNTEAFF
CDR3 DNA: TGTGCCAGCAGCTCTTTACTACAGGGAGGGAACACTGAAGCTTTCTTT

V gene: TRBV6-5
D gene: NA
J gene: TRBJ1-5
clone size: NA
CDR3 protein: CASSTTYSNQPQHF
CDR3 DNA: TGTGCCAGCAGTACCACTTATAGCAATCAGCCCCAGCATTTT

V gene: TRBV4-1
D gene: NA
J gene: TRBJ2-5
clone size: NA
CDR3 protein: CASSQALIGETQYF
CDR3 DNA: TGCGCCAGCAGCCAAGCTTTGATAGGGGAGACCCAGTACTTC

V gene: TRBV5-1
D gene: TRBD1
J gene: TRBJ2-3
clone size: NA
CDR3 protein: CASAPGQGADTQYF
CDR3 DNA: TGCGCCAGCGCTCCGGGACAGGGGGCAGATACGCAGTATTTT

V gene: TRBV6-1
D gene: TRBD1
J gene: TRBJ1-4
clone size: NA
CDR3 protein: CASSEGTGYEKLFF
CDR3 DNA: TGTGCCAGCAGTGAAGGGACAGGGTATGAAAAACTGTTTTTT

V gene: TRBV19
D gene: NA
J gene: TRBJ2-1
clone size: NA
CDR3 protein: CASSTGTSNEQFF
CDR3 DNA: TGTGCCAGTAGTACGGGTACTAGCAATGAGCAGTTCTTC

V gene: TRBV11-2
D gene: TRBD2
J gene: TRBJ2-7
clone size: NA
CDR3 protein: CASSSGLSGGFDEQYF
CDR3 DNA: TGTGCCAGCAGCTCGGGACTGAGCGGGGGGTTTGACGAGCAGTACTTC

V gene: TRBV6-5
D gene: NA
J gene: TRBJ1-3
clone size: NA
CDR3 protein: CASGRGGNSGNTIYF
CDR3 DNA: TGTGCCAGCGGACGTGGGGGGAACTCTGGAAACACCATATATTTT

V gene: TRBV3-1/TRBV3-2
D gene: NA
J gene: TRBJ2-2
clone size: NA
CDR3 protein: CASSQETRGIGELFF
CDR3 DNA: TGTGCCAGCAGCCAAGAGACCAGGGGAATCGGGGAGCTGTTTTTT

V gene: TRBV2
D gene: NA
J gene: TRBJ2-7
clone size: NA
CDR3 protein: CASRIVPGPQYF
CDR3 DNA: TGTGCCAGCAGAATCGTCCCGGGGCCCCAGTACTTC

V gene: TRBV6-5
D gene: NA
J gene: TRBJ1-1
clone size: NA
CDR3 protein: CASVSVAEAFF
CDR3 DNA: TGTGCCAGCGTCAGCGTCGCGGAAGCTTTCTTT

V gene: TRBV2
D gene: TRBD2
J gene: TRBJ2-7
clone size: once
CDR3 protein: CASSRGLAGPYEQYF
CDR3 DNA: TGTGCCAGCAGCCGGGGACTAGCGGGACCCTACGAGCAGTACTTC

V gene: TRBV6-1
D gene: NA
J gene: TRBJ1-5
clone size: NA
CDR3 protein: CASSVKLASGNQPQHF
CDR3 DNA: TGTGCCAGCAGTGTCAAGCTGGCCTCCGGAAATCAGCCCCAGCATTTT

V gene: TRBV28
D gene: TRBD1
J gene: TRBJ1-1
clone size: NA
CDR3 protein: CASSSGTDTEAFF
CDR3 DNA: TGTGCCAGCAGTTCCGGGACAGACACTGAAGCTTTCTTT

V gene: TRBV7-2
D gene: NA
J gene: TRBJ1-5
clone size: once
CDR3 protein: CASSLEVLSNQPQHF
CDR3 DNA: TGTGCCAGCAGCTTAGAAGTCCTGAGCAATCAGCCCCAGCATTTT

V gene: TRBV28
D gene: TRBD1
J gene: TRBJ1-3
clone size: NA
CDR3 protein: CASTLGGAGTGTGNTIYF
CDR3 DNA: TGTGCCAGCACTTTGGGGGGGGCCGGGACAGGGACAGGAAACACCATATATTTT

V gene: TRBV6-5
D gene: TRBD1
J gene: TRBJ1-6
clone size: once
CDR3 protein: CASRLGQYNSPLHF
CDR3 DNA: TGTGCCAGCAGGCTGGGACAGTATAATTCACCCCTCCACTTT

V gene: TRBV6-2/TRBV6-3
D gene: TRBD1
J gene: TRBJ1-2
clone size: once
CDR3 protein: CASSYDPKGQGLDYGYTF
CDR3 DNA: TGTGCCAGCAGTTACGACCCAAAGGGACAGGGCTTGGACTATGGCTACACCTTC

V gene: TRBV6-5
D gene: NA
J gene: TRBJ1-2
clone size: once
CDR3 protein: CASRPTSRGHGYTF
CDR3 DNA: TGTGCCAGCAGACCAACAAGCCGGGGACATGGCTACACCTTC

V gene: TRBV11-2
D gene: NA
J gene: TRBJ2-2
clone size: NA
CDR3 protein: CASSLGNSHTGELFF
CDR3 DNA: TGTGCCAGCAGCTTAGGTAATAGCCACACCGGGGAGCTGTTTTTT

V gene: TRBV5-1
D gene: NA
J gene: TRBJ2-3
clone size: NA
CDR3 protein: CASSLVGTSTDTQYF
CDR3 DNA: TGCGCCAGCAGCTTGGTAGGGACGAGCACAGATACGCAGTATTTT

V gene: TRBV20-1
D gene: TRBD2
J gene: TRBJ2-1
clone size: NA
CDR3 protein: CSASKSSGMYNEQFF
CDR3 DNA: TGCAGTGCTAGTAAATCTAGCGGAATGTACAATGAGCAGTTCTTC

V gene: TRBV15
D gene: NA
J gene: TRBJ2-3
clone size: NA
CDR3 protein: CATSFAGGINTDTQYF
CDR3 DNA: TGTGCCACCAGTTTCGCAGGGGGGATTAACACAGATACGCAGTATTTT

V gene: TRBV4-1
D gene: TRBD1
J gene: TRBJ2-2
clone size: few
CDR3 protein: CASSQTDRENTGELFF
CDR3 DNA: TGCGCCAGCAGCCAGACGGACAGGGAGAACACCGGGGAGCTGTTTTTT

V gene: TRBV11-1
D gene: TRBD1
J gene: TRBJ2-3
clone size: once
CDR3 protein: CASSLAWTGVRDTQYF
CDR3 DNA: TGTGCCAGCAGCTTAGCGTGGACAGGGGTCCGCGATACGCAGTATTTT

V gene: TRBV7-2
D gene: TRBD1
J gene: TRBJ1-1
clone size: NA
CDR3 protein: CASSLEATGLTEAFF
CDR3 DNA: TGTGCCAGCAGCTTAGAAGCGACAGGGCTCACTGAAGCTTTCTTT

V gene: TRBV9
D gene: NA
J gene: TRBJ1-2
clone size: NA
CDR3 protein: CASSVEGLLDGYTF
CDR3 DNA: TGTGCCAGCAGCGTAGAGGGGCTTTTGGATGGCTACACCTTC

V gene: TRBV27
D gene: NA
J gene: TRBJ2-5
clone size: NA
CDR3 protein: CASRDYQETQYF
CDR3 DNA: TGTGCCAGCAGGGATTATCAGGAGACCCAGTACTTC

V gene: TRBV7-9
D gene: TRBD2
J gene: TRBJ2-5
clone size: NA
CDR3 protein: CASSTTSGINLELLTQYF
CDR3 DNA: TGTGCCAGCAGCACGACTAGCGGGATCAACCTCGAATTATTGACCCAGTACTTC

V gene: TRBV19
D gene: TRBD1
J gene: TRBJ1-5
clone size: NA
CDR3 protein: CASSMTGAGQPQHF
CDR3 DNA: TGTGCCAGTAGTATGACAGGGGCCGGGCAGCCCCAGCATTTT

V gene: TRBV6-5
D gene: NA
J gene: TRBJ2-7
clone size: NA
CDR3 protein: CASSYPSGRTYEQYF
CDR3 DNA: TGTGCCAGCAGTTACCCATCCGGACGGACCTACGAGCAGTACTTC

V gene: TRBV28
D gene: TRBD1
J gene: TRBJ1-5
clone size: NA
CDR3 protein: CASSWGQYSNQPQHF
CDR3 DNA: TGTGCCAGCAGTTGGGGACAGTATAGCAATCAGCCCCAGCATTTT

V gene: TRBV27
D gene: NA
J gene: TRBJ2-1
clone size: NA
CDR3 protein: CASSFVRHNEQFF
CDR3 DNA: TGTGCCAGCAGTTTCGTAAGACACAATGAGCAGTTCTTC

V gene: TRBV5-6
D gene: NA
J gene: TRBJ1-2
clone size: NA
CDR3 protein: CASSLGQVYGYTF
CDR3 DNA: TGTGCCAGCAGCTTGGGGCAGGTCTATGGCTACACCTTC

V gene: TRBV5-1
D gene: NA
J gene: TRBJ1-2
clone size: NA
CDR3 protein: CASSLALQGLVYGYTF
CDR3 DNA: TGCGCCAGCAGCTTGGCCCTACAAGGGCTGGTCTATGGCTACACCTTC

V gene: TRBV12-3/TRBV12-4
D gene: NA
J gene: TRBJ1-5
clone size: NA
CDR3 protein: CASSLLGQPQHF
CDR3 DNA: TGTGCCAGCAGTTTACTCGGCCAGCCCCAGCATTTT

V gene: TRBV24-1
D gene: TRBD1
J gene: TRBJ2-2
clone size: NA
CDR3 protein: CATSDLQGPEFSGTGELFF
CDR3 DNA: TGTGCCACCAGTGACCTACAGGGGCCGGAATTCTCGGGCACCGGGGAGCTGTTTTTT

V gene: TRBV29-1
D gene: TRBD2
J gene: TRBJ2-3
clone size: NA
CDR3 protein: CSGRGVRVRGNTDTQYF
CDR3 DNA: TGCAGCGGCCGGGGGGTCCGGGTAAGAGGTAATACAGATACGCAGTATTTT

V gene: TRBV10-1
D gene: NA
J gene: TRBJ2-3
clone size: NA
CDR3 protein: CASSQEVTDTQYF
CDR3 DNA: TGCGCCAGCAGTCAAGAGGTTACAGATACGCAGTATTTT

V gene: TRBV3-1/TRBV3-2
D gene: NA
J gene: TRBJ1-2
clone size: NA
CDR3 protein: CASSPLGVPRGYTF
CDR3 DNA: TGTGCCAGCAGTCCTCTGGGAGTGCCTCGTGGCTACACCTTC

V gene: TRBV5-4
D gene: TRBD2
J gene: TRBJ2-3
clone size: NA
CDR3 protein: CASSPSRTSGTDTQYF
CDR3 DNA: TGTGCCAGCAGCCCATCCAGGACTAGCGGGACAGATACGCAGTATTTT